This passage covers 13 T cell receptor beta chains from one sample sequenced in a study of CD8 T cells in Susac syndrome. When the RNA was reverse transcribed, random hexamers were used with an input of 0.5 to 1 ug. TCRdb passed the immunoSEQ multiplex PCR reads through MiXCR, listing each CDR3 protein once. Among some 400,000 distinct CDR3 sequences listed, around 85% were seen once. The material sequenced was CD8+ T cells from PBMCs. Receptors were obtained from a human donor with multiple sclerosis.

The CDR3 nucleotides read TGCGCCAGCAGCCCAGAATTTTCTACTAACGAGCAGTACTTC. Amino acid sequence: CASSPEFSTNEQYF. This chain connects TRBV4-1 to TRBJ2-7; D is unclear. This CDR3 spans 14 amino acids. Germline CDR1 MGHRA, CDR2 YSYEKL. V gave up 4 bases and J gave up 5 bases, with 15 bases separating them.

V usage is TRBV28 and J usage is TRBJ2-7; 9 bases line up with TRBD1. CDR3 length: 15 residues. J was trimmed by 4 bases and V by 4 bases; bases with no gene match: 8. Germline CDR1 and CDR2: MDHEN and SYDVKM. The CDR3 sequence: CASSSRDRAVYEQYF. Written as DNA, the CDR3 is TGTGCCAGCAGTTCCCGGGACAGGGCAGTTTACGAGCAGTACTTC. Based on the CDR3 plus reference TRBV28 and TRBJ2-7, the full variable domain is DVKVTQSSRYLVKRTGEKVFLECVQDMDHENMFWYRQDPGLGLRLIYFSYDVKMKEKGDIPEGYSVSREKKERFSLILESASTNQTSMYLCASSSRDRAVYEQYFGPGTRLTVT.

The chain joins TRBV6-5 to TRBJ2-2; 9 bases are shared with TRBD1. Germline-derived CDR1 and CDR2 are MNHEY and SVGAGI. This CDR3 has 14 residues. Trimming took 9 bases from V and 5 from J; bases not matched to a gene: 7. The CDR3: CASEQGALTGELFF. For the CDR3, the DNA is TGTGCCAGTGAACAGGGGGCCTTAACCGGGGAGCTGTTTTTT.

The chain combines TRBV19 with TRBJ2-3; 7 bases are shared with TRBD1. The CDR3 loop spans 13 amino acids. The J segment lost 0 bases and the V segment lost 11 bases, leaving 5 bases of the junction unmatched. Germline V gene sequence: CDR1 LNHDA, CDR2 SQIVND (reference sequence). The CDR3 sequence: CASGTASTDTQYF. The CDR3 region has the DNA TGTGCCTCCGGGACAGCTAGCACAGATACGCAGTATTTT.

V is TRBV6-5 and J is TRBJ2-7; D call uncertain. Trimming left V 1 base short and J 4 bases short, with 11 bases between. The CDR3 spans 14 residues. Germline CDR1 MNHEY, CDR2 SVGAGI. CDR3: CASSYYLKGYEQYF. CDR3 DNA: TGTGCCAGCAGTTACTATCTAAAAGGGTACGAGCAGTACTTC.

The chain uses TRBV4-1 and TRBJ1-6; the D is unclear. Trimming left V 4 bases short and J 9 bases short, with 16 bases between. Germline V gene data show CDR1 as MGHRA and CDR2 as YSYEKL. This CDR3 is 15 amino acids long. The CDR3 sequence: CASSLVILAGSPLHF. DNA of the CDR3: TGCGCCAGCAGCCTGGTAATCCTGGCGGGTTCACCCCTCCACTTT.

V is TRBV5-4 and J is TRBJ2-5, with TRBD2 matching over 13 bases. Losses at the gene ends were 4 bases for V and 5 bases for J; bases not matched to a gene: 8. Germline CDR1 is SGHNT and CDR2 is YYREEE (reference sequence). The CDR3 totals 16 residues. The CDR3 is CASSPRLAGGTETQYF. The CDR3 DNA follows: TGTGCCAGCAGCCCAAGACTAGCGGGGGGTACGGAGACCCAGTACTTC.

A remark on this clonotype: Because the CDR3's place on the DNA is in doubt, the DNA is left out and the CDR3 is given as listed by TCRdb. The rearrangement uses TRBV6-2 or TRBV6-3 and TRBJ2-7; TRBD2 is taken as the D call from the table, unchecked against the DNA. The CDR3 numbers 16 amino acids, ends counted. Germline CDR1 is MNHEY and CDR2 is SVGEGT. The CDR3 reads CASSSSSFQTGHEQYF.

V and J are TRBV9 and TRBJ1-1; 11 nucleotides line up with TRBD1. The CDR3 loop spans 15 amino acids. V gave up 4 bases and J gave up 3 bases; unmatched junction bases: 5. CDR1 SGDLS and CDR2 YYNGEE come from the germline V gene. CDR3 in amino acids: CASSIGTGGYTEAFF. CDR3 sequence (DNA): TGTGCCAGCAGCATCGGGACAGGGGGTTACACTGAAGCTTTCTTT.

This clonotype was counted between two and nine times. The gene calls are TRBV7-6 and TRBJ2-7; 10 positions agree with TRBD1. J gave up 6 bases and V 5 bases, and 4 bases lay outside the gene matches. The length of the CDR3 is 13 residues. CDR1 is SGHVS, CDR2 FNYEAQ, per germline. In DNA form, the CDR3 reads TGTGCCAGCAGCCCGGGACAGGGGATCGAGCAGTACTTC. Encoded protein: CASSPGQGIEQYF.

This chain links TRBV27 with TRBJ1-2, with no clear D. The germline V gene has CDR1 MNHEY and CDR2 SMNVEV (reference sequence). The CDR3 totals 12 residues. Deletions cut 8 bases from V and 7 bases from J, with 14 bases between. CDR3 nucleotide sequence: TGTGCCAGCCGCAGCTACGAGGGTGGCTACACCTTC. It is translated as CASRSYEGGYTF.

The chain has TRBV5-4 and TRBJ2-1; D perhaps matches TRBD2 (6 bases). This CDR3 spans 12 amino acids. V dropped 4 bases and J dropped 8 bases, with 10 bases sitting between them. CDR1 SGHNT and CDR2 YYREEE come from the germline V gene (reference sequence). The CDR3 here is CASSPWGDEQFF. The CDR3 nucleotides read TGTGCCAGCAGCCCGTGGGGGGATGAGCAGTTCTTC. The variable domain in full, with the rest retrieved from reference TRBV5-4 and TRBJ2-1, is ETGVTQSPTHLIKTRGQQVTLRCSSQSGHNTVSWYQQALGQGPQFIFQYYREEENGRGNFPPRFSGLQFPNYSSELNVNALELDDSALYLCASSPWGDEQFFGPGTRLTVL.

The chain couples TRBV7-9 to TRBJ1-1; D perhaps matches TRBD1 (5 bases). The germline V gene encodes CDR1 SEHNR and CDR2 FQNEAQ (reference sequence). This CDR3 has 17 residues. Trimming took off 4 bases at V and 1 base at J, with 19 bases between the two ends. CDR3 sequence: CASSSPGPRDGNTEAFF. The CDR3 DNA reads as TGTGCCAGCAGCTCGCCGGGACCCAGAGACGGGAACACTGAAGCTTTCTTT.